This T cell receptor (beta chain) originates from a study of shared clonotypes between healthy human individuals. Findings and caveats of the study: It was observed that roughly 5.4% of naive CD4 clonotypes were shared across a handful of donors. In having few donors, the study represented limited genetic and exposure-history diversity.

There are 14 residues in the CDR3. Trimming left V 2 bases short and J 2 bases short, with 10 bases between. CDR1 and CDR2 (germline): MDHEN, SYDVKM. A CD45RA-negative memory subset and a CD45RA+ naive subset were separated from the CD4+ cells. Note on this clone: What it binds is unknown.

Per the authors' pipeline: As immunoSEQ supplied junction-only sequences (without quality scores), filtering differed. TCRdb's table, derived via immunoSEQ multiplex PCR, lists solely in-frame clones and lacks some. The D gene and trimming were derived from the DNA, and the V and J assignments and clone size from that table. The sample shows around 2.5 million clones, under 95% of them seen only once. V usage is TRBV28 and J usage is TRBJ2-7; D gene uncertain. The sequence was obtained from a man between 18 and 35 years old in good health. Some clones in this sample may be carry-over from other donors' samples. The specimen was naive CD4+ T cells from PBMCs. Subset here: CD45RA+ positively selected. The CDR3 sequence: CASSLKGFTYEQYF. The CDR3 DNA reads as TGTGCCAGCAGTTTAAAAGGCTTTACCTACGAGCAGTACTTC.